These 17 T cell receptor beta chains were sequenced from one sample in a study of shared clonotypes between healthy human individuals. Generated by immunoSEQ multiplex PCR, the TCRdb table keeps only in-frame clones and is missing some. Of hundreds of thousands of clones listed, roughly 96% are singletons. The naive CD8 population came from CD45RO-negative cells selected for CCR7, without terminally differentiated effector memory CD45RA+ cells. Specimen: naive CD8+ T cells sorted from blood. Receptors were obtained from a woman aged 25 to 39 in good health.

The J gene is TRBJ1-1, the V gene TRBV29-1; D gene unclear. Trimming took 3 bases from V and 8 from J, leaving 7 bases between them. Germline CDR1 is SQVTM and CDR2 is ANQGSEA. CDR3 length: 10 amino acids. The CDR3: CSVDNMEAFF. The CDR3 DNA follows: TGCAGCGTTGATAACATGGAAGCTTTCTTT.

The chain carries TRBV27 and TRBJ1-2; TRBD1 matches 9 bases. The CDR3 sequence is 14 residues long. Germline V gene lookup returns CDR1 MNHEY and CDR2 SMNVEV (reference sequence). V lost 8 bases, J lost 5 bases, and 9 bases stayed unmatched. The CDR3 sequence is CASGRQGVRYGYTF. CDR3 coding DNA: TGTGCCAGCGGAAGACAGGGGGTGAGGTATGGCTACACCTTC.

The table lists this clone with a count of one. The chain uses TRBV2 and TRBJ2-1; 9 nucleotides match TRBD1. The CDR3 is 15 amino acids. Germline-derived CDR1 and CDR2 are SNHLY and FYNNEI. J gave up 3 bases and V 6 bases, and 6 bases lay outside the gene matches. The CDR3 is CASRPGTGYYNEQFF. In nucleotides, the CDR3 is TGTGCCAGCAGACCCGGGACAGGGTACTACAATGAGCAGTTCTTC.

The chain joins TRBV2 to TRBJ2-7; no definite D call. Germline-derived CDR1 and CDR2 are SNHLY and FYNNEI. This CDR3 has 15 residues. Trimming shortened V by 6 bases and J by 5 bases, and 20 bases separated the two germline ends. The CDR3 coding sequence is TGTGCCAGCAGCAATCGACGGACCGGGTCGGACGAGCAGTACTTC. It encodes CASSNRRTGSDEQYF. Supplemented by reference TRBV2 and TRBJ2-7, the full variable domain reads EPEVTQTPSHQVTQMGQEVILRCVPISNHLYFYWYRQILGQKVEFLVSFYNNEISEKSEIFDDQFSVERPDGSNFTLKIRSTKLEDSAMYFCASSNRRTGSDEQYFGPGTRLTVT.

Here the CDR3 reads CAISESLSATYNEQFF. CDR3 coding DNA: TGTGCCATCAGTGAGAGTCTGAGCGCTACCTACAATGAGCAGTTCTTC. This chain connects TRBV10-3 to TRBJ2-1; D remains ambiguous. V was trimmed by 2 bases and J by 2 bases, leaving 13 bases between them. This CDR3 comprises 16 residues. Germline CDR1 ENHRY, CDR2 SYGVKD.

This clone appeared once. The CDR3 bases are TGTGCCAGCAGTTCTTTCTCAGGGATTTTGTTCTACGAGCAGTACTTC. Translation gives CASSSFSGILFYEQYF. The chain is built from TRBV25-1 and TRBJ2-7; D might be TRBD1 (5 bases). The CDR3 consists of 16 residues. V was clipped by 5 bases and J by 3 bases, with 20 bases between them. Germline V gives CDR1 MGHDK, CDR2 SYGVNS.

The chain carries TRBV6-6 and TRBJ1-2, with 7 nucleotides matching TRBD1. The CDR3 spans 10 residues. Unmatched junction bases numbered 5, after V lost 11 bases and J lost 8 bases. Germline CDR1 and CDR2: MNHNY and SVGAGI (reference sequence). CDR3 coding DNA: TGTGCCGGGAGGACAGGCGGCTACACCTTC. Its protein product is CAGRTGGYTF.

The chain employs TRBV2 and TRBJ2-1, with a tentative D call TRBD2 (5 bases). Germline V gene lookup returns CDR1 SNHLY and CDR2 FYNNEI. Trimming took off 3 bases at V and 3 bases at J, with 9 bases between the two ends. The CDR3 has 14 residues. The CDR3 protein is CASSDDGIYNEQFF. The CDR3 nucleotides read TGTGCCAGCAGTGATGACGGGATCTACAATGAGCAGTTCTTC.

This chain links TRBV28 with TRBJ2-7, with a tentative D call TRBD1 (6 bases). This CDR3 has 14 residues. Trimming took 2 bases from V and 1 from J, leaving 9 bases between them. Germline V gene data show CDR1 as MDHEN and CDR2 as SYDVKM. The CDR3 is CASSLQGYSYEQYF. The CDR3 DNA sequence: TGTGCCAGCAGTTTACAGGGGTATTCCTACGAGCAGTACTTC.

The V call is TRBV9, the J call TRBJ2-7, with TRBD1 matching over 7 bases. Germline loops: CDR1 SGDLS, CDR2 YYNGEE. CDR3 length: 12 residues. V lost 4 bases and J lost 6; bases outside the gene matches: 4. CDR3 coding DNA: TGTGCCAGCAGCCCGACAGGGACCGAGCAGTACTTC. Its translation is CASSPTGTEQYF.

This chain joins TRBV27 and TRBJ2-5; 15 positions agree with TRBD2. TRBJ2-7 matches the DNA end more closely, so the J call is doubtful. Per germline, CDR1 MNHEY and CDR2 SMNVEV (reference sequence). This CDR3 comprises 15 residues. CDR3 residues: CASSPGTSGRYEQYF. DNA of the CDR3: TGTGCCAGCAGTCCGGGGACTAGCGGGAGGTACGAGCAGTACTTC.

The V call is TRBV13, the J call TRBJ1-5; 7 bases fit TRBD1. J was trimmed by 5 bases and V by 0 bases; bases with no gene match: 4. From germline, CDR1 is PRHDT and CDR2 FYEKMQ (reference sequence). The CDR3 extends over 15 amino acids. CDR3 nucleotide sequence: TGTGCCAGCAGCTTAGGACAGGGGCCCTATCAGCCCCAGCATTTT. Translating gives CASSLGQGPYQPQHF.

A note on this clone: At the DNA level, this CDR3 is encoded by other sequences in the same sample as well. The gene calls are TRBV11-2 and TRBJ2-7; 9 bases match TRBD2. Trimming cost V 3 bases and J 3 bases; bases outside gene matches: 3. The germline V gene encodes CDR1 SGHAT and CDR2 FQNNGV. The CDR3 is 14 residues long. CDR3 coding DNA: TGTGCCAGCAGCTTTAGCGGGAGTAGCTACGAGCAGTACTTC. Residues: CASSFSGSSYEQYF.

The chain combines TRBV7-9 with TRBJ2-1; D uncertain. The germline CDR1 and CDR2 sequences are SEHNR and FQNEAQ (reference sequence). V lost 0 bases to trimming and J lost 5 bases, with 5 bases between them. This CDR3 is 13 amino acids long. Here the CDR3 DNA reads TGTGCCAGCAGCTTAGCCTTCGACAATGAGCAGTTCTTC. Translated, it gives CASSLAFDNEQFF.

The chain links TRBV28 to TRBJ2-7, with D possibly being TRBD1 (5 bases). Germline V gives CDR1 MDHEN, CDR2 SYDVKM. The germline V and J ends were trimmed by 6 bases and 3 bases, with 15 bases remaining between them. The CDR3 spans 14 residues. The CDR3, as DNA: TGTGCCAGCAGATTACTCCAGGGTAACTACGAGCAGTACTTC. Residues: CASRLLQGNYEQYF.

This chain uses TRBV6-6 with TRBJ1-1; D unclear. The CDR3 has 12 amino acids. Trimming took 6 bases from V and 4 from J, leaving 9 bases between them. Germline lookup yields CDR1 MNHNY and CDR2 SVGAGI (reference sequence). CDR3 nucleotides: TGTGCCAGCAGCAAGGAACTCACTGAAGCTTTCTTT. Protein sequence: CASSKELTEAFF.

V is TRBV7-9 and J is TRBJ1-6, with D perhaps TRBD1 (5 bases). The V gene's germline CDR1 is SEHNR and CDR2 FQNEAQ (reference sequence). This CDR3 comprises 16 residues. With 4 bases removed from V and 8 bases from J, the gap between germline ends came to 18 bases. The CDR3 nucleotides are TGTGCCAGCAGCTGGGGGATGAAGGTTGGAGATTCACCCCTCCACTTT. It is translated as CASSWGMKVGDSPLHF.